Listed here is a single T cell receptor beta chain. Its matching antigen is unknown. The germline gene is not matched at one end of the junction; a read error may be the cause. The sample belongs to a study of vaccination and CD4 T cells after COVID-19. Study details: Post-COVID sampling occurred a median around 100 days after diagnosis (range 35 to 161).

Study observations and caveats: The median number of SARS-CoV-2-reactive clonotypes increased from 21 to 38, a change that did not reach significance.

The germline V gene encodes CDR1 MNHNS and CDR2 SASEGT. The CDR3 length is 14 residues. Oncomine TCR Beta short-read sequencing was applied to DNA from cultured CD4+ T cells. The source of extracted genomic DNA was cultured CD4+ T cells. Using its own MiXCR run on the PCR reads, TCRdb lists one record per CDR3 protein. This table holds under 20,000 distinct CDR3 sequences, 47% found once. This sample's treatment: roughly 11-day PBMC culture with coronavirus spike peptide pools or control peptides (ViraFEST assay). On day 3 and again on day 7, fresh IL-2 medium was used to replace half the medium. The V and J genes are TRBV6-1 and TRBJ2-7; D may be TRBD1 or TRBD2 (5 bases each). This receptor was obtained from a human donor with COVID-19. Sequences were obtained from cultured CD4+ T cells from blood. CDR3 DNA sequence: TGTACCAGCAGTCCTTCTGGGGGAACCTACGAGCAGTACTTC. This translates into CTSSPSGGTYEQYF.